This T cell receptor (beta chain) originates from a study of shared clonotypes between healthy human individuals. Study-level background: Used for every donor were three CD4 naive, three CD4 memory, two CD8 naive and one CD8 memory plate.

Remarks on this clone: Its cognate antigen is unknown.

Study-level findings and limits: Only blood was sampled; tissue repertoires likely differ.

Only in-frame clones appear in the TCRdb table, and some are missing; sequencing was by immunoSEQ multiplex PCR. The sample has some 1.5 million clones, 95% to 99% seen once. The V and J ends lost 4 bases and 5 bases, in that order; junction bases with no gene match: 6. Per the germline V gene, CDR1 is SGHRS and CDR2 is YFSETQ. The CDR3 runs to 13 residues. This receptor was obtained from a man under 40 in good health. The sample comprised naive CD4+ T cells sorted from blood. Subset given: CD45RA+ positively selected. The chain uses TRBV5-1 and TRBJ2-7; TRBD2 matches at 7 bases. DNA for the CDR3: TGCGCCAGCAGCCGCTGGGGGGGGAACGAGCAGTACTTC. Its protein is CASSRWGGNEQYF. Full variable domain (rest looked up from reference TRBV5-1 and TRBJ2-7): KAGVTQTPRYLIKTRGQQVTLSCSPISGHRSVSWYQQTPGQGLQFLFEYFSETQRNKGNFPGRFSGRQFSNSRSEMNVSTLELGDSALYLCASSRWGGNEQYFGPGTRLTVT.